One sample yielded the 2 T cell receptor beta chains listed below, sequenced in a study of blood T cell repertoires in COVID-19. The table came from immunoSEQ multiplex PCR; TCRdb's copy has only in-frame clones and leaves some out. The sample holds hundreds of thousands of clones; roughly 90% are singletons and the top ten take about 10%. Material: peripheral blood. These receptors all come from a woman in her twenties or thirties with COVID-19, enrolled during active disease.

This clone was detected a few times. The J gene is TRBJ1-4, the V gene TRBV6-5; D is possibly TRBD1 (5 bases). The CDR3 spans 14 residues. Germline lookup yields CDR1 MNHEY and CDR2 SVGAGI. Trimming took off 6 bases at V and 8 bases at J, with 16 bases between the two ends. CDR3 region: CASRDVTGGEKLFF. In DNA form, the CDR3 reads TGTGCCAGCAGGGATGTAACGGGGGGGGAAAAACTGTTTTTT.

The rearrangement joins TRBV5-1 to TRBJ1-6; D gene uncertain. Trimming pared 0 bases from V and 7 bases from J, leaving 8 bases between. The CDR3 runs 14 residues. The germline V gene has CDR1 SGHRS and CDR2 YFSETQ. CDR3 DNA sequence: TGCGCCAGCAGCTTGGCCGGGGTGAATTCACCCCTCCACTTT. It translates to CASSLAGVNSPLHF. The full variable domain, rest sourced from reference TRBV5-1 and TRBJ1-6, is KAGVTQTPRYLIKTRGQQVTLSCSPISGHRSVSWYQQTPGQGLQFLFEYFSETQRNKGNFPGRFSGRQFSNSRSEMNVSTLELGDSALYLCASSLAGVNSPLHFGNGTRLTVT.